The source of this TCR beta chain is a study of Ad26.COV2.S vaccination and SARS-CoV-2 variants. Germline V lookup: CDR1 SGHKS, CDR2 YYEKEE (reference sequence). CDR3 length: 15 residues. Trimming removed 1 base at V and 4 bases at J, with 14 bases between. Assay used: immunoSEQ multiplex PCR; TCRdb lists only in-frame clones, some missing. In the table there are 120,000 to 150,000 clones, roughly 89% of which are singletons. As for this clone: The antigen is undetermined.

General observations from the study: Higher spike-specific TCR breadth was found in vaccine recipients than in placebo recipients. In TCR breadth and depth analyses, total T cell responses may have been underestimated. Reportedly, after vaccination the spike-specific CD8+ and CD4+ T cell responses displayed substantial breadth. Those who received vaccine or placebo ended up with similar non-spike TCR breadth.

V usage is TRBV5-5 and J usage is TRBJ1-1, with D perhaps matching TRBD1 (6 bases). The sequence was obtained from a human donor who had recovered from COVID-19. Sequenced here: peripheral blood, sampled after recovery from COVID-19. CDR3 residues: CASSLRGDWATEAFF. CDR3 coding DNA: TGTGCCAGCAGCTTGAGGGGGGATTGGGCCACTGAAGCTTTCTTT. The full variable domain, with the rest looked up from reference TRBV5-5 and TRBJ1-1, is DAGVTQSPTHLIKTRGQQVTLRCSPISGHKSVSWYQQVLGQGPQFIFQYYEKEERGRGNFPDRFSARQFPNYSSELNVNALLLGDSALYLCASSLRGDWATEAFFGQGTRLTVV.